A single sample gave rise to the 32 T cell receptor beta chains below, sequenced in a study of monozygotic twins with inflammatory bowel disease. With the 5' RACE reads reprocessed, TCRdb shows one record per CDR3 protein and no DNA. The sample data list 150,000 to 200,000 distinct CDR3 sequences. Sequenced input: blood. These TCRs come from a human donor with ulcerative colitis or Crohn's disease, or a healthy co-twin of an affected twin (not recorded which).

This chain uses TRBV12-3 or TRBV12-4 with TRBJ1-5; TCRdb's D call, TRBD1, is unchecked because there is no DNA. The CDR3 contains 16 residues. This CDR3 is CASSPTGGRNNQPQHF.

The chain has TRBV7-8 and TRBJ1-6; there is no DNA to check the TCRdb D call of TRBD1. Germline CDR1 SGHVS, CDR2 FQNEAQ. This CDR3 comprises 16 residues. The CDR3 spells CASSHMTGSQYSPHHF.

This chain links TRBV12-3 or TRBV12-4 with TRBJ2-5. This CDR3 spans 14 amino acids. The CDR3 sequence: CASSLRGDQETQYF.

This chain joins TRBV7-2 and TRBJ2-7; TCRdb's assignment of TRBD1 cannot be checked, as there is no DNA. The CDR3 sequence is 14 residues long. In germline, CDR1 is SGHTA, CDR2 FQGNSA. The CDR3: CASSEGQLAYEQYF.

The chain links TRBV28 to TRBJ1-4; TCRdb lists TRBD1, though no DNA is available to test this call. The CDR3 sequence is 13 residues long. Germline V CDR1 and CDR2: MDHEN, SYDVKM. The chain's CDR3 is CASSFRPGEKLFF. Full variable domain (remainder filled in from reference TRBV28 and TRBJ1-4): DVKVTQSSRYLVKRTGEKVFLECVQDMDHENMFWYRQDPGLGLRLIYFSYDVKMKEKGDIPEGYSVSREKKERFSLILESASTNQTSMYLCASSFRPGEKLFFGSGTQLSVL.

The chain is built from TRBV12-5 and TRBJ2-3. Germline V gene data show CDR1 as LGHNT and CDR2 as FRNRAP. The CDR3 runs 13 residues. CDR3 in amino acids: CASAPRDTDTQYF. The variable domain in full, with the rest retrieved from reference TRBV12-5 and TRBJ2-3, is DARVTQTPRHKVTEMGQEVTMRCQPILGHNTVFWYRQTMMQGLELLAYFRNRAPLDDSGMPKDRFSAEMPDATLATLKIQPSEPRDSAVYFCASAPRDTDTQYFGPGTRLTVL.

The V and J genes are TRBV4-1 and TRBJ1-1. The germline V gene has CDR1 MGHRA and CDR2 YSYEKL. This CDR3 has 13 residues. The CDR3 loop is CASRSEVNTEAFF.

The chain recombines TRBV10-3 with TRBJ2-7; TCRdb proposes TRBD1, but this gene call is untestable without DNA. The CDR3 is 13 residues long. Germline CDR1 reads ENHRY; CDR2 reads SYGVKD. The CDR3 reads CAIGKGDFYEQYF.

This rearrangement joins TRBV6-5 to TRBJ2-7. The CDR3 contains 15 residues. Germline lookup yields CDR1 MNHEY and CDR2 SVGAGI. This CDR3 is CASSYSQRLTYEQYF.

The chain combines TRBV20-1 with TRBJ2-7; TCRdb's assignment of TRBD2 cannot be checked, as there is no DNA. CDR3 length: 18 residues. The germline V gene has CDR1 DFQATT and CDR2 SNEGSKA (reference sequence). The CDR3 is CSAGGLAGGPFRAYEQYF.

The chain uses TRBV6-2 or TRBV6-3 and TRBJ2-1; TCRdb names TRBD2, which stays unverified in the absence of DNA. Germline CDR1 reads MNHEY; CDR2 reads SVGEGT. The CDR3 has 17 residues. The CDR3 protein is CASSYSFSGKPYNEQFF.

This chain joins TRBV5-1 and TRBJ1-5. The germline gives CDR1 SGHRS, CDR2 YFSETQ. This CDR3 is 13 amino acids long. The chain's CDR3 is CASSLASNQPQHF.

The chain uses TRBV7-8 and TRBJ2-1; no DNA is available, so the TRBD2 call from TCRdb remains unchecked. Germline lookup yields CDR1 SGHVS and CDR2 FQNEAQ. CDR3 length equals 14 residues. CDR3 loop: CASSRLRTYNEQFF.

V gene TRBV27 combines with J gene TRBJ2-2; lacking DNA, the TRBD1 call made by TCRdb goes unchecked. CDR1 and CDR2 from the germline V gene are MNHEY and SMNVEV (reference sequence). This CDR3 is 17 amino acids long. This CDR3 reads CASSPRWGRGTTGELFF.

The chain uses TRBV9 and TRBJ2-7; TCRdb returns TRBD2, unconfirmable since there is no DNA. Germline CDR1 SGDLS, CDR2 YYNGEE. CDR3 length: 16 amino acids. CDR3 region: CASSVGGGGLSYEQYF.

The V call is TRBV3-1, the J call TRBJ1-1; absent DNA, TCRdb's TRBD1 call cannot be checked. The germline CDR1 and CDR2 sequences are LGHDT and YNNKEL (reference sequence). The length of the CDR3 is 15 residues. CDR3: CASSQGRTSNTEAFF.

The chain has TRBV20-1 and TRBJ2-7; TCRdb's D call, TRBD2, is unchecked because there is no DNA. This CDR3 comprises 15 residues. Germline assignment: CDR1 DFQATT and CDR2 SNEGSKA (reference sequence). This CDR3 is CSARDVAGVAYEQYF.

The chain couples TRBV12-3 or TRBV12-4 to TRBJ2-7. The CDR3 consists of 14 residues. The CDR3 spells CASSLAGESYEQYF.

The chain employs TRBV18 and TRBJ2-1; with no DNA, the TCRdb D assignment of TRBD2 cannot be verified. CDR1 KGHSH and CDR2 LQKENI come from the germline V gene. The CDR3 is made up of 16 amino acids. The CDR3 loop is CASSPPRLAGGNEQFF.

The genes are TRBV4-3 and TRBJ2-7. CDR3 size: 16 residues. In germline, CDR1 is LGHNA, CDR2 YSLEER. This CDR3 reads CASSQEAIAASYEQYF.

The chain employs TRBV6-1 and TRBJ1-1; TCRdb gives TRBD1 as the D gene, but with no DNA this cannot be confirmed. The CDR3 consists of 15 residues. Germline assignment: CDR1 MNHNS and CDR2 SASEGT. The CDR3 loop reads CASSPLTGGSTEAFF.

The chain has TRBV12-3 or TRBV12-4 and TRBJ2-1; TCRdb lists TRBD2, though no DNA is available to test this call. The CDR3 is 18 residues long. The CDR3 region is CASSPGTWFSSSYNEQFF.

The chain employs TRBV10-3 and TRBJ1-5; TCRdb returns TRBD1, unconfirmable since there is no DNA. Per germline, CDR1 ENHRY and CDR2 SYGVKD. The CDR3 consists of 18 residues. CDR3 amino acids: CAISSVRGGTAQNQPQHF.

The V gene is TRBV29-1, the J gene TRBJ2-5; there is no DNA to check the TCRdb D call of TRBD1. CDR3 length: 13 residues. Germline CDR1 and CDR2: SQVTM and ANQGSEA. CDR3 sequence reads: CSGRDRGLGTQYF.

The chain recombines TRBV28 with TRBJ1-5. This CDR3 region has 12 residues. The germline V gene has CDR1 MDHEN and CDR2 SYDVKM. CDR3 region: CASSTNRQPQHF. Together with reference TRBV28 and TRBJ1-5, the CDR3 gives the full variable domain: DVKVTQSSRYLVKRTGEKVFLECVQDMDHENMFWYRQDPGLGLRLIYFSYDVKMKEKGDIPEGYSVSREKKERFSLILESASTNQTSMYLCASSTNRQPQHFGDGTRLSIL.

The chain recombines TRBV29-1 with TRBJ2-4; absent DNA, TCRdb's TRBD1 call cannot be checked. This CDR3 comprises 14 residues. Germline V gene lookup returns CDR1 SQVTM and CDR2 ANQGSEA. The CDR3 sequence is CSVEGYGSEGAQYF.

The chain has TRBV30 and TRBJ2-2; TCRdb names TRBD1, which stays unverified in the absence of DNA. The CDR3 runs to 15 residues. Per the germline V gene, CDR1 is GTSNPN and CDR2 is SVGIG (reference sequence). The chain's CDR3 is CAWSVKGQRAGELFF.

V and J are TRBV11-1 and TRBJ2-2; the D call of TRBD2 rests on TCRdb alone, since no DNA is present to check it. CDR1 and CDR2 from the germline V gene are SGHAT and FQDESV (reference sequence). This CDR3 contains 18 residues. CDR3 in amino acids: CASTPGLATLKGSGELFF.

This chain connects TRBV10-2 to TRBJ2-7. The CDR3 runs 16 residues. CDR1 is WSHSY, CDR2 SAAADI, per germline. CDR3 sequence: CASSDRRKVVSYEQYF.

The chain is built from TRBV5-1 and TRBJ2-1; no DNA is available, so the TRBD2 call from TCRdb remains unchecked. The germline CDR1 and CDR2 sequences are SGHRS and YFSETQ. The CDR3 covers 17 residues. The chain's CDR3 is CASSLTVGLVVRNEQFF.

The V call is TRBV7-9, the J call TRBJ2-7; TCRdb proposes TRBD2, but this gene call is untestable without DNA. The CDR3 covers 15 residues. Germline V gene lookup returns CDR1 SEHNR and CDR2 FQNEAQ (reference sequence). CDR3 amino acids: CATVAGLAGVHEQYF.

The V call is TRBV4-2, the J call TRBJ2-5; without DNA, the TCRdb call of TRBD2 cannot be checked. Germline V gene data show CDR1 as LGHNA and CDR2 as YNFKEQ. The CDR3 sequence is 16 residues long. CDR3: CASSPGTSGTQETQYF.